The 9 T cell receptor beta chains listed next were all sequenced from one sample in a study of identical twins. Via MiXCR, TCRdb re-called the 5' RACE reads, giving one row per CDR3 protein. The table shows approximately 410,000 distinct CDR3 sequences, with less than 20% occurring only once. The sequencing input was naive T cells sorted from blood. The receptors here all came from a man in his fifties in good health.

This clonotype was observed a few times. The rearrangement links TRBV24-1 to TRBJ2-2; D remains ambiguous. V lost 6 bases and J lost 5, with 12 bases in between. Germline CDR1 is KGHDR and CDR2 is SFDVKD. This CDR3 region has 14 residues. CDR3 DNA sequence: TGTGCCACCAGTCCCACCGGACGGACCGGGGAGCTGTTTTTT. This codes for CATSPTGRTGELFF.

The rearrangement joins TRBV7-6 to TRBJ2-7; 11 bases map to TRBD2. Germline assignment: CDR1 SGHVS and CDR2 FNYEAQ. V lost 4 bases, J lost 1 base, and 3 bases stayed unmatched. CDR3 length: 15 residues. This chain's CDR3 is CASSSLAGGSYEQYF. Written as DNA, the CDR3 is TGTGCCAGCAGCTCCCTAGCGGGAGGATCCTACGAGCAGTACTTC.

This clonotype was seen only a few times. The chain carries TRBV7-9 and TRBJ2-7; D not resolved. Looked up from germline, CDR1 is SEHNR and CDR2 is FQNEAQ (reference sequence). With 3 bases removed from V and 5 bases from J, the gap between germline ends came to 8 bases. This CDR3 is 12 amino acids long. In DNA form, the CDR3 reads TGTGCCAGCAGCTTTCAGGTGCACGAGCAGTACTTC. Translation gives CASSFQVHEQYF.

This clonotype showed up just a few times. The CDR3 loop is CASSAGGTTDTQYF. The CDR3, as DNA: TGCGCCAGCAGCGCGGGAGGAACCACAGATACGCAGTATTTT. The V and J genes are TRBV5-1 and TRBJ2-3; 8 nucleotides agree with TRBD2. This CDR3 comprises 14 residues. Germline loops: CDR1 SGHRS, CDR2 YFSETQ. V lost 4 bases, J lost 2 bases, and 3 bases stayed unmatched.

This clonotype was found a few times. J is TRBJ1-1 and V is TRBV6-2 or TRBV6-3, with D unresolved. V dropped 4 bases and J dropped 6 bases, with 21 bases sitting between them. This CDR3 has 16 residues. The germline V gene has CDR1 MNHEY and CDR2 SVGEGT. CDR3 region: CASSSPGPLNLAEAFF. The CDR3 DNA reads TGTGCCAGCAGTTCACCGGGCCCGTTAAATCTCGCTGAAGCTTTCTTT.

The chain couples TRBV20-1 to TRBJ2-4; 7 bases align to TRBD1. V dropped 6 bases and J dropped 3; count of bases not matched to a gene: 11. The CDR3 spans 15 residues. Germline V gives CDR1 DFQATT, CDR2 SNEGSKA (reference sequence). The CDR3 reads CSASDRAGYKNIQYF. The CDR3 DNA reads TGCAGTGCATCAGACAGGGCAGGTTACAAAAACATTCAGTACTTC.

The chain combines TRBV4-1 with TRBJ2-5; 13 bases agree with TRBD2. Germline CDR1 and CDR2: MGHRA and YSYEKL. The length of the CDR3 is 17 residues. Losses at the gene ends were 4 bases for V and 5 bases for J; bases not matched to a gene: 10. This chain's CDR3 is CASSPRLAGGLLETQYF. The CDR3 DNA is TGCGCCAGCAGCCCCCGACTAGCGGGGGGCTTGTTGGAGACCCAGTACTTC.

The chain has TRBV20-1 and TRBJ2-4, with 8 positions matching TRBD1. The CDR3 has 16 residues. CDR1 DFQATT and CDR2 SNEGSKA come from the germline V gene (reference sequence). J lost 0 bases, V lost 7 bases, and 11 bases had no gene match. As DNA, the CDR3 is TGCAGTGTCCGGACAGGGCCAAATTTAGCCAAAAACATTCAGTACTTC. It is translated as CSVRTGPNLAKNIQYF.

The chain joins TRBV7-2 to TRBJ2-2; possibly TRBD1 for D (6 bases). Looked up from germline, CDR1 is SGHTA and CDR2 is FQGNSA. CDR3 length: 15 amino acids. Trimming removed 4 bases from V and 0 bases from J, with 9 bases in between. DNA of the CDR3: TGTGCCAGCAGCTACCAGGGGACGAACACCGGGGAGCTGTTTTTT. Protein sequence: CASSYQGTNTGELFF.